This T cell receptor beta chain came from a study of sequential checkpoint blockade in melanoma. Study-wide background: Around 21 patients had tumor biopsies before treatment and at week 13.

V shed 0 bases and J shed 6 bases, with 10 bases lying between them. CDR1 is SGHRS and CDR2 is YFSETQ in the germline V gene. The CDR3 loop spans 14 amino acids. In the case of this clone: The antigen is unknown.

Treatment reported: randomized to nivolumab then ipilimumab (arm A) or the reverse (arm B). Study-level points and caveats: Pretreatment TIL clonality tracked with response in the nivolumab-first arm.

Only in-frame clones appear in the TCRdb table, and some are missing; sequencing was by immunoSEQ multiplex PCR. In the table there are about 10,000 clones, about 26% of which are singletons. The rearrangement links TRBV5-1 to TRBJ2-1; no reliable D call. The origin of this receptor is a human donor with melanoma. The specimen comprised tumor tissue (inferred from file names), sampled from a patient given nivolumab and ipilimumab in sequence. CDR3 sequence: CASSLADPSNEQFF. In nucleotides, the CDR3 is TGCGCCAGCAGCTTGGCTGATCCGTCCAATGAGCAGTTCTTC.